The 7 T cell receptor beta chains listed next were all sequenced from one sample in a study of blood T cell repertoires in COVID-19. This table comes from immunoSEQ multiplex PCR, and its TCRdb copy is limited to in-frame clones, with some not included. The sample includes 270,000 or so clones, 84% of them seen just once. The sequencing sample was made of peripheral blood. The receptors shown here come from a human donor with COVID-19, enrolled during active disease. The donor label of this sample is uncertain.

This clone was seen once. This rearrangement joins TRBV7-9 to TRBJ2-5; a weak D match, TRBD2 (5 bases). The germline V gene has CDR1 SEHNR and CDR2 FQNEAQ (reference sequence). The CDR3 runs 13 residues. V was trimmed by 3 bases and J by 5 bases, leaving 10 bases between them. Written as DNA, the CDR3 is TGTGCCAGCAGCTTTAGAGGGAGCGAGACCCAGTACTTC. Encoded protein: CASSFRGSETQYF. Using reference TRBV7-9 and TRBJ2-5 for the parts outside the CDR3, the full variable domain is DTGVSQNPRHKITKRGQNVTFRCDPISEHNRLYWYRQTLGQGPEFLTYFQNEAQLEKSRLLSDRFSAERPKGSFSTLEIQRTEQGDSAMYLCASSFRGSETQYFGPGTRLLVL.

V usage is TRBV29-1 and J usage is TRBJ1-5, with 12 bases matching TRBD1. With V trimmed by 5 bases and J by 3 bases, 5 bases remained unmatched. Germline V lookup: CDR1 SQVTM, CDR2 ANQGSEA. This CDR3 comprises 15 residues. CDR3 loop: CSVPGTGGYNQPQHF. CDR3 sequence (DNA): TGCAGCGTTCCCGGGACAGGGGGCTACAATCAGCCCCAGCATTTT.

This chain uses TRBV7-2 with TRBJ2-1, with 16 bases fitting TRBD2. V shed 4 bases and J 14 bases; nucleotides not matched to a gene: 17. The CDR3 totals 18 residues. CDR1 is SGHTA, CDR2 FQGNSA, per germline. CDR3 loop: CASSSGTSGRADRGGKFF. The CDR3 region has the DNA TGTGCCAGCAGCTCCGGGACTAGCGGGAGGGCCGATAGGGGAGGAAAGTTCTTC.

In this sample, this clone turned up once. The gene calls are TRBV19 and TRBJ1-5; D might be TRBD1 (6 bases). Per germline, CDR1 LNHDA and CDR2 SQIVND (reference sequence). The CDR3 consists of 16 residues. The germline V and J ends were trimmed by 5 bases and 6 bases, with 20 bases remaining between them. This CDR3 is CASSAFPGEKSQPQHF. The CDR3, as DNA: TGTGCCAGTAGTGCGTTTCCAGGGGAGAAGAGTCAGCCCCAGCATTTT.

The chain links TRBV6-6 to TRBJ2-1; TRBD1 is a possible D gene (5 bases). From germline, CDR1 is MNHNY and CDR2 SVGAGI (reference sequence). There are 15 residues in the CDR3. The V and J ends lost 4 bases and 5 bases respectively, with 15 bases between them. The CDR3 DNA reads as TGTGCCAGCAGTTCCCTGGGGCACAGGCACAATGAGCAGTTCTTC. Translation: CASSSLGHRHNEQFF.

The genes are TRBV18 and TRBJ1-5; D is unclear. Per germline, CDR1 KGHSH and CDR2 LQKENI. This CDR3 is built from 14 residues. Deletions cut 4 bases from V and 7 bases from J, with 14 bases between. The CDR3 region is CASSLNDNPQPQHF. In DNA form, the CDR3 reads TGTGCCAGCTCACTTAACGACAATCCCCAGCCCCAGCATTTT. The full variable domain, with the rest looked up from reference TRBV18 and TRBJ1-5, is NAGVMQNPRHLVRRRGQEARLRCSPMKGHSHVYWYRQLPEEGLKFMVYLQKENIIDESGMPKERFSAEFPKEGPSILRIQQVVRGDSAAYFCASSLNDNPQPQHFGDGTRLSIL.

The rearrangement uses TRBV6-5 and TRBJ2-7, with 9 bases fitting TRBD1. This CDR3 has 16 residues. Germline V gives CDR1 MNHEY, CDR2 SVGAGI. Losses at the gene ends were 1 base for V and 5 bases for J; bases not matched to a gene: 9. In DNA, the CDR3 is TGTGCCAGCAGTTACTTGCCCGGGACAGGGTGGCACGAGCAGTACTTC. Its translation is CASSYLPGTGWHEQYF.